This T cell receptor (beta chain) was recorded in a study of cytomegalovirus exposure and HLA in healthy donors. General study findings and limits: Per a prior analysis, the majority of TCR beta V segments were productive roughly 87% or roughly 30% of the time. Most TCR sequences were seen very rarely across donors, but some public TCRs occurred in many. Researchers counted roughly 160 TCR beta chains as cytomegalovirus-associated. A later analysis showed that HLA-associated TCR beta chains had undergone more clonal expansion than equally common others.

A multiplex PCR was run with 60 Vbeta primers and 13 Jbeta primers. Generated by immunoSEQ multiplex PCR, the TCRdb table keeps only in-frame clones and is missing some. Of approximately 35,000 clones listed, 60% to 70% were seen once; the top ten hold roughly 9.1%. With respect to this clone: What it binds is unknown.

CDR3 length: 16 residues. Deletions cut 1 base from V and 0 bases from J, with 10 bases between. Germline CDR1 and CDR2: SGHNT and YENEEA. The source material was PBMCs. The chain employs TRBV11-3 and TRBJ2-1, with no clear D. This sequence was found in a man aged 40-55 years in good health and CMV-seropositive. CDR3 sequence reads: CASSLVSGYSYNEQFF. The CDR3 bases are TGTGCCAGCAGCTTAGTATCCGGGTACTCCTACAATGAGCAGTTCTTC.